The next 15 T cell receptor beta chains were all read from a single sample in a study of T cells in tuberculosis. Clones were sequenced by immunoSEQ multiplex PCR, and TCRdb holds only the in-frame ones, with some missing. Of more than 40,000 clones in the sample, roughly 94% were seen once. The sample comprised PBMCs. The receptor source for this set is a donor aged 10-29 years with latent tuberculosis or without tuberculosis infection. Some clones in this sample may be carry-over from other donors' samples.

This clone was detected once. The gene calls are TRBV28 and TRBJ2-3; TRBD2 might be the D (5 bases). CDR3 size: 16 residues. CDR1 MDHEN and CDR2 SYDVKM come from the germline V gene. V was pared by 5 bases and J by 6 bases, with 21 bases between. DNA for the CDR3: TGTGCCAGCAGTCCCCTCTGGGCACTAGTTAGGGATACGCAGTATTTT. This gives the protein CASSPLWALVRDTQYF.

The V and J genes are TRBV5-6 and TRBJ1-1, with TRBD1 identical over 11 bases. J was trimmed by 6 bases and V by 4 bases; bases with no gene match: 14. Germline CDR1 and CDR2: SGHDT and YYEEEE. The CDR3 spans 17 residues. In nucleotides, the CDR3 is TGTGCCAGCAGCCCGTCCGGGACAGGGGGGTCTCGGGCTGAAGCTTTCTTT. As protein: CASSPSGTGGSRAEAFF.

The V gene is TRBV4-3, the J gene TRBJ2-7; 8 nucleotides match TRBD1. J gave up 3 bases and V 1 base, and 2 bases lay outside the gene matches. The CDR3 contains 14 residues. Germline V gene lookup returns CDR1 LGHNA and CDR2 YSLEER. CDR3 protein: CASSQVQGVYEQYF. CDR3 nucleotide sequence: TGCGCCAGCAGCCAAGTACAGGGGGTCTACGAGCAGTACTTC.

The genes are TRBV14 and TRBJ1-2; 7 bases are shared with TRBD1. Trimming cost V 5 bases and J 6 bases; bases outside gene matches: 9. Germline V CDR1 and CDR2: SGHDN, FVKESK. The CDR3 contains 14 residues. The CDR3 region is CASSTVKGADGYTF. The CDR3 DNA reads TGTGCCAGCAGCACAGTCAAGGGGGCGGATGGCTACACCTTC.

CDR3 nucleotide sequence: TGCGCCAGCAGCCCGAGCGGACTAGCGGGAGAAGGGGAGCAGTTCTTC. Translation gives CASSPSGLAGEGEQFF. This chain links TRBV4-1 with TRBJ2-1; 13 positions match TRBD2. The V gene's germline CDR1 is MGHRA and CDR2 YSYEKL. The junction had 10 bases not matched to a gene; V was cut back by 4 bases and J by 10 bases. This CDR3 comprises 16 residues.

In DNA form, the CDR3 reads TGTGCCAGCAGCGTGGCGAGGAACACTGAAGCTTTCTTT. Its protein is CASSVARNTEAFF. The chain employs TRBV5-4 and TRBJ1-1; D gene uncertain. The germline V gene has CDR1 SGHNT and CDR2 YYREEE (reference sequence). V was clipped by 4 bases and J by 1 base, with 8 bases between them. The CDR3 runs to 13 residues. Looking up the rest from reference TRBV5-4 and TRBJ1-1 gives the full variable domain: ETGVTQSPTHLIKTRGQQVTLRCSSQSGHNTVSWYQQALGQGPQFIFQYYREEENGRGNFPPRFSGLQFPNYSSELNVNALELDDSALYLCASSVARNTEAFFGQGTRLTVV.

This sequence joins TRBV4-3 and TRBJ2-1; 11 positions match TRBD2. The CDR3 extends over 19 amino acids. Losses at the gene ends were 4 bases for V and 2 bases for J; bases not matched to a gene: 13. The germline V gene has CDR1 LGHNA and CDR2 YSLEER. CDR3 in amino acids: CASSRLGLAGPVAYNEQFF. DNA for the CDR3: TGCGCCAGCAGCCGACTAGGACTAGCGGGCCCGGTCGCCTACAATGAGCAGTTCTTC.

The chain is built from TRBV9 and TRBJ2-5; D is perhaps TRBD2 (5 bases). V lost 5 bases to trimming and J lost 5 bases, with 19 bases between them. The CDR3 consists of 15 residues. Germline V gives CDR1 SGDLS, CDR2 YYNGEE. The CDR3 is CASSTNGESSETQYF. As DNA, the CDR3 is TGTGCCAGCAGTACCAATGGGGAGTCTTCGGAGACCCAGTACTTC.

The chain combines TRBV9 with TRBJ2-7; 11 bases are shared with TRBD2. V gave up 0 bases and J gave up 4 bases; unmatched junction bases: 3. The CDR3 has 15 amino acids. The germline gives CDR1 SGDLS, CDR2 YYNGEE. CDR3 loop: CASSVGIAGGYEQYF. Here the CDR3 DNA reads TGTGCCAGCAGCGTAGGAATAGCGGGAGGGTACGAGCAGTACTTC.

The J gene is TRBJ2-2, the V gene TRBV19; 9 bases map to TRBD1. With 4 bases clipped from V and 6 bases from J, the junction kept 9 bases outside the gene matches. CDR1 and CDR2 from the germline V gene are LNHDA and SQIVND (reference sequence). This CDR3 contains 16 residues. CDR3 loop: CASSTKTGGFAGELFF. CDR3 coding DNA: TGTGCCAGTAGTACCAAAACAGGGGGCTTCGCCGGGGAGCTGTTTTTT.

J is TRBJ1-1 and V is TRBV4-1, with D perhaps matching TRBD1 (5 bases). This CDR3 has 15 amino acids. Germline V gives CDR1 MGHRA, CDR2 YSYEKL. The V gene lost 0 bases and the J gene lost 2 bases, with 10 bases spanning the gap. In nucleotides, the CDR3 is TGCGCCAGCAGCCAAGAGAACAGGATAAACACTGAAGCTTTCTTT. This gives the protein CASSQENRINTEAFF.

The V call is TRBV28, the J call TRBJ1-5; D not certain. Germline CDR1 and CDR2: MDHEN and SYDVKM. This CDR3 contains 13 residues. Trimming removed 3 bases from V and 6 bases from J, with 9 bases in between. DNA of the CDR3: TGTGCCAGCAGTTTGTCGGGTGGTCAGCCCCAGCATTTT. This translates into CASSLSGGQPQHF.

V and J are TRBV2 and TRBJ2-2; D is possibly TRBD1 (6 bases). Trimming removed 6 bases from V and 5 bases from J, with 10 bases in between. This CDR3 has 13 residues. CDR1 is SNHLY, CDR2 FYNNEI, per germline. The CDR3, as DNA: TGTGCCAGCAGGTTAGACAGGACCGGGGAGCTGTTTTTT. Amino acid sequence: CASRLDRTGELFF.

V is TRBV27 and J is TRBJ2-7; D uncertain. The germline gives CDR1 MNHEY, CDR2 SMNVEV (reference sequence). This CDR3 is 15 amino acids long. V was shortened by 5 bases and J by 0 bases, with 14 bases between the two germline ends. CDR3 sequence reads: CASSPGSGYSYEQYF. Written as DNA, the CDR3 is TGTGCCAGCAGTCCAGGCTCAGGCTACTCCTACGAGCAGTACTTC.

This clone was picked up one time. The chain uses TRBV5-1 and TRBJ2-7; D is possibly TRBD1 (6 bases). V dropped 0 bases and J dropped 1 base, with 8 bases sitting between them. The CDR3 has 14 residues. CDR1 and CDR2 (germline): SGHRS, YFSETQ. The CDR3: CASSLADRSYEQYF. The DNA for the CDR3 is TGCGCCAGCAGCTTGGCCGACAGGTCCTACGAGCAGTACTTC.